The sequence of this T cell receptor beta chain was determined in a study of blood T cells in healthy people across ages. Germline values: CDR1 DFQATT, CDR2 SNEGSKA (reference sequence). The V segment lost 3 bases and the J segment 3 bases; nucleotides outside the gene matches: 6. The CDR3 covers 14 residues. Sample-barcoded 5' priming and a J-beta primer mix drove a second PCR of 7 to 11 cycles. One entry per CDR3 protein, called by TCRdb with MiXCR from the 5' RACE reads. The table shows fewer than 900,000 distinct CDR3 sequences, with approximately 39% occurring only once. This clonotype came up many times.

The sample comprised blood. This rearrangement joins TRBV20-1 to TRBJ2-7; 9 bases line up with TRBD2. This receptor was obtained from a woman aged 60-75 years in good health. The CDR3 region is CSASPQTSGYEQYF. The DNA of the CDR3 is TGCAGTGCTAGTCCCCAGACTAGCGGCTACGAGCAGTACTTC.